This T cell receptor beta chain is from a study of blood T cell repertoires in COVID-19. The method was immunoSEQ multiplex PCR; TCRdb's version includes in-frame clones alone and lacks a portion of them. This sample carries around 100,000 clones, 80% to 90% of them seen once, and the ten largest clones take less than 4%. The length of the CDR3 is 14 residues. V was cut by 6 bases and J by 8 bases, with 19 bases left in between. Germline V gives CDR1 SNHLY, CDR2 FYNNEI. The chain uses TRBV2 and TRBJ1-2; unclear D gene. This TCR was sampled from a human donor in a cohort sampled during active COVID-19. Material for sequencing was peripheral blood. CDR3 DNA sequence: TGTGCCAGCAGCCCCATAGATGGGCTAACCGGCTACACCTTC. Protein: CASSPIDGLTGYTF.